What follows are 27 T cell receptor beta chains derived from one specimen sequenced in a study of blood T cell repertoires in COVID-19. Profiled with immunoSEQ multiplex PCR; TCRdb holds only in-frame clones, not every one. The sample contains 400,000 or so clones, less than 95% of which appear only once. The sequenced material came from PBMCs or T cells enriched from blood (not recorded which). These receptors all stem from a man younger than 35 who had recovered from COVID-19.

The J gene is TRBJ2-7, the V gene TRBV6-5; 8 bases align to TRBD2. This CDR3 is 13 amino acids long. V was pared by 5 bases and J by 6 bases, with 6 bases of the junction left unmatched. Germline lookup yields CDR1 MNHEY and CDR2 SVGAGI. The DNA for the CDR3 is TGTGCCAGCAGTCCTTCGGGAGGGGTCGAGCAGTACTTC. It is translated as CASSPSGGVEQYF.

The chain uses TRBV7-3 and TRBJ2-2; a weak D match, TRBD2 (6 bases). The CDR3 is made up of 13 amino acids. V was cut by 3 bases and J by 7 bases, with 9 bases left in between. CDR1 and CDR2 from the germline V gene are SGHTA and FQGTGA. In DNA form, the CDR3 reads TGTGCCAGCAGCTTTGGGGGAGGCGGGGAGCTGTTTTTT. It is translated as CASSFGGGGELFF.

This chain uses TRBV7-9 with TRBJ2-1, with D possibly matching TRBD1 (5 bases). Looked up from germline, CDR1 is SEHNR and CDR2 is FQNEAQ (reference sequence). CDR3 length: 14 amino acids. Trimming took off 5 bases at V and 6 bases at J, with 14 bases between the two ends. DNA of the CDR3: TGTGCCAGCAGCCGACCCCCAGGGCTCAATGAGCAGTTCTTC. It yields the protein CASSRPPGLNEQFF.

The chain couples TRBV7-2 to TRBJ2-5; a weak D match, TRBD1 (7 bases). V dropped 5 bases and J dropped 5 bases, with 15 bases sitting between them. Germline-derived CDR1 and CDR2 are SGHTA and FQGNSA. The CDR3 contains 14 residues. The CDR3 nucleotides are TGTGCCAGCAGCCGTACAGGGGCGGGGGAGACCCAGTACTTC. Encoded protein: CASSRTGAGETQYF.

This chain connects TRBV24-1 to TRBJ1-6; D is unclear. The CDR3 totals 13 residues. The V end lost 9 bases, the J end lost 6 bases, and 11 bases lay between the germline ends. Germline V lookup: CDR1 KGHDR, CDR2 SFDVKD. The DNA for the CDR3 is TGTGCCACCCAGGCCGCTACTAATTCACCCCTCCACTTT. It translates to CATQAATNSPLHF.

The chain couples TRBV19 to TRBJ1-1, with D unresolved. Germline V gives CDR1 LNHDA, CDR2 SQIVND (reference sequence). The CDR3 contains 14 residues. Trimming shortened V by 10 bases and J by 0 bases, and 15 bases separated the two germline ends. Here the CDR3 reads CATTPGKMNTEAFF. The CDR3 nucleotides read TGTGCCACCACACCGGGTAAAATGAACACTGAAGCTTTCTTT. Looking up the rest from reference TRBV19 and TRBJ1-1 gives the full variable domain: DGGITQSPKYLFRKEGQNVTLSCEQNLNHDAMYWYRQDPGQGLRLIYYSQIVNDFQKGDIAEGYSVSREKKESFPLTVTSAQKNPTAFYLCATTPGKMNTEAFFGQGTRLTVV.

The CDR3: CASTLIPVDLNTEAFF. The DNA for the CDR3 is TGTGCCAGCACCCTAATCCCGGTCGACTTGAACACTGAAGCTTTCTTT. The chain employs TRBV7-9 and TRBJ1-1; D is undetermined. The CDR3 length is 16 residues. Between the trimmed V and J ends, which lost 7 bases and 0 bases, there was a span of 18 bases. Germline CDR1 SEHNR, CDR2 FQNEAQ (reference sequence). The full variable domain, in which reference TRBV7-9 and TRBJ1-1 provide the parts outside the CDR3, is DTGVSQNPRHKITKRGQNVTFRCDPISEHNRLYWYRQTLGQGPEFLTYFQNEAQLEKSRLLSDRFSAERPKGSFSTLEIQRTEQGDSAMYLCASTLIPVDLNTEAFFGQGTRLTVV.

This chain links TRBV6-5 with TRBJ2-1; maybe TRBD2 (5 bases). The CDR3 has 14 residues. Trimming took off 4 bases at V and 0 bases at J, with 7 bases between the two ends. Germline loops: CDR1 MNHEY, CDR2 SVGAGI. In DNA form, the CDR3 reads TGTGCCAGCAGTTTACGGGACTCCTACAATGAGCAGTTCTTC. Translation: CASSLRDSYNEQFF.

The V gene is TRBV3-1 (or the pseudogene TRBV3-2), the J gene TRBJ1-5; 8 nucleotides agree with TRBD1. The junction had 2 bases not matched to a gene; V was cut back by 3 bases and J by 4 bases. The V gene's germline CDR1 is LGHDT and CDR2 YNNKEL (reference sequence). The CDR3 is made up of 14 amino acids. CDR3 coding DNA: TGTGCCAGCAGCCACGGACAGGGTAATCAGCCCCAGCATTTT. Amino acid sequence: CASSHGQGNQPQHF.

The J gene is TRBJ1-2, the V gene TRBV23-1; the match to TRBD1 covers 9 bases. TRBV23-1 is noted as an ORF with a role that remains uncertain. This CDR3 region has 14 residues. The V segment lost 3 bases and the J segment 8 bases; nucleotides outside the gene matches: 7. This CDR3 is CASSQLGTGRGYTF. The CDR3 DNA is TGCGCCAGCAGTCAGCTAGGGACAGGGAGAGGCTACACCTTC.

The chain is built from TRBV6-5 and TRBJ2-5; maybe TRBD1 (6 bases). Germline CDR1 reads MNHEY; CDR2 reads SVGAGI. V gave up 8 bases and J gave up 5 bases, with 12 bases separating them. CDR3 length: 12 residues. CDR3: CASGRGLETQYF. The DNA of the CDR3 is TGTGCCAGCGGCAGGGGTTTGGAGACCCAGTACTTC.

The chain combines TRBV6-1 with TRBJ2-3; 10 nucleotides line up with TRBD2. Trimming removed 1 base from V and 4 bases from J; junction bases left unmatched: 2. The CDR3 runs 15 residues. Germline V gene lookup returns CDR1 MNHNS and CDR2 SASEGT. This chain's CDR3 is CASSEEAGGPDTQYF. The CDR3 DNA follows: TGTGCCAGCAGTGAAGAAGCGGGGGGGCCAGATACGCAGTATTTT.

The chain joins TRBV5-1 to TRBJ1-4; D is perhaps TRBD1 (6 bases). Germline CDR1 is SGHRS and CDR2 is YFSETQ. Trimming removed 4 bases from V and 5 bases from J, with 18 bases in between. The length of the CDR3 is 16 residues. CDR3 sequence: CASSLRVGGLNEKLFF. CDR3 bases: TGCGCCAGCAGCCTCCGAGTGGGGGGGCTGAATGAAAAACTGTTTTTT.

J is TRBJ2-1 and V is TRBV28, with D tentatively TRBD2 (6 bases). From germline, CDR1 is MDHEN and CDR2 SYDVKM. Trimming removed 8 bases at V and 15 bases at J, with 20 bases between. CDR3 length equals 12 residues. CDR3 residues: CASQTGGEIAFF. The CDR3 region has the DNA TGTGCCAGCCAAACCGGGGGAGAGATTGCGTTCTTC.

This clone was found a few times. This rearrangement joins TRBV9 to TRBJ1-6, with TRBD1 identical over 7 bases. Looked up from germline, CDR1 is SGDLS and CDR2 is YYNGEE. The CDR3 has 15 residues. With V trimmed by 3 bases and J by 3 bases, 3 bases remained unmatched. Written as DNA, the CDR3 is TGTGCCAGCAGCGCCGGGACAGTCTATAATTCACCCCTCCACTTT. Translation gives CASSAGTVYNSPLHF.

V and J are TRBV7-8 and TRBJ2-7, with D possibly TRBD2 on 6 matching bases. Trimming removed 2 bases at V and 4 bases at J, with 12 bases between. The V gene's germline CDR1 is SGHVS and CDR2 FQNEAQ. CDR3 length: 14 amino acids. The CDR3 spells CASSLPDGGYEQYF. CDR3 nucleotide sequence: TGTGCCAGCAGCTTACCAGACGGAGGGTACGAGCAGTACTTC.

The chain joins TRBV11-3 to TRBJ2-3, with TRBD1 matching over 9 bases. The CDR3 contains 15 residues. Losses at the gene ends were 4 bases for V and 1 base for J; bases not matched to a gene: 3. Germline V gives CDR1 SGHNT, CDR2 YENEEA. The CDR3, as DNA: TGTGCCAGCAGCTCACAGGGGGCGCGCACAGATACGCAGTATTTT. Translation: CASSSQGARTDTQYF.

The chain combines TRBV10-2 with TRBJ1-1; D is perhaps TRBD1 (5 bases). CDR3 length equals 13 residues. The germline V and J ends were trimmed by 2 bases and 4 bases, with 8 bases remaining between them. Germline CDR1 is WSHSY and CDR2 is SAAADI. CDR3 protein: CASSEQGGTEAFF. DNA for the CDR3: TGCGCCAGCAGTGAGCAGGGTGGCACTGAAGCTTTCTTT.

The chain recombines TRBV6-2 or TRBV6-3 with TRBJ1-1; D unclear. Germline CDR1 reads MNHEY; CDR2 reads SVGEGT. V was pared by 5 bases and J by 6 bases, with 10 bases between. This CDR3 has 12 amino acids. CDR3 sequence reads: CASSRPTSEAFF. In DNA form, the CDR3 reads TGTGCCAGCAGTAGACCGACATCTGAAGCTTTCTTT.

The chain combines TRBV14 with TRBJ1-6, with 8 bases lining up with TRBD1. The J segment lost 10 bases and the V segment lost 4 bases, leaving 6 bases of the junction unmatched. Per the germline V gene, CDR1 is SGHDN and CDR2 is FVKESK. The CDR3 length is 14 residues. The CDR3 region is CASSLRTGRSPLHF. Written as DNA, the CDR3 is TGTGCCAGCAGCCTACGGACAGGGAGGTCACCCCTCCACTTT.

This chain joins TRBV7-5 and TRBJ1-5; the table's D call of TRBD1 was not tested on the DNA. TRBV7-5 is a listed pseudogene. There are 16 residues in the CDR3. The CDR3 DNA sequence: TGTGTCAGAAGCTTAGACGGCGGACATAGCAATCAGCCCCAGCATTTT. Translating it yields CVRSLDGGHSNQPQHF.

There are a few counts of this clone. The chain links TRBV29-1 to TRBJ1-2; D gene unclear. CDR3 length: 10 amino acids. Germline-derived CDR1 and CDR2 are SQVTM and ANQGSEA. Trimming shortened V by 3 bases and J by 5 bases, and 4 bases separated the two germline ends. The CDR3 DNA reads TGCAGCGTTGACAGTTATGGCTACACCTTC. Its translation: CSVDSYGYTF.

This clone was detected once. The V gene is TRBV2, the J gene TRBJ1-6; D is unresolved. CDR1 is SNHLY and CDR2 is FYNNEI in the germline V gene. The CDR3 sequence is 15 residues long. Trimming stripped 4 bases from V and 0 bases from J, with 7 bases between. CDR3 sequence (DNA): TGTGCCAGCAGTGCGAGGAGCTCCTATAATTCACCCCTCCACTTT. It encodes CASSARSSYNSPLHF.

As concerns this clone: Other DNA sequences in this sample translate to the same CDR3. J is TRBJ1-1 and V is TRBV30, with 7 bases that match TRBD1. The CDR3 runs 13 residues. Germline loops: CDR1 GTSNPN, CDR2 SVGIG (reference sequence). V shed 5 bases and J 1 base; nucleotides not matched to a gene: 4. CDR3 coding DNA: TGTGCCTGGTTAAACAGGGGGAACACTGAAGCTTTCTTT. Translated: CAWLNRGNTEAFF.

CDR3 sequence reads: CASSIQGFTDTQYF. The CDR3 bases are TGTGCCAGCAGTATACAGGGTTTCACAGATACGCAGTATTTT. The chain joins TRBV28 to TRBJ2-3, with a weak D call TRBD1 (6 bases). V gave up 5 bases and J gave up 2 bases, with 11 bases separating them. This CDR3 comprises 14 residues. Germline lookup yields CDR1 MDHEN and CDR2 SYDVKM.

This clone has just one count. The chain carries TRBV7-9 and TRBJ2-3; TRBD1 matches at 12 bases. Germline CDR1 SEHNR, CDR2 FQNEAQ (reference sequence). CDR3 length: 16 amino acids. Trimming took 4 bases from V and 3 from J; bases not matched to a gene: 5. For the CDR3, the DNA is TGTGCCAGCAGCTCTGGGGGACAGGGGGCAACAGATACGCAGTATTTT. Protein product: CASSSGGQGATDTQYF.

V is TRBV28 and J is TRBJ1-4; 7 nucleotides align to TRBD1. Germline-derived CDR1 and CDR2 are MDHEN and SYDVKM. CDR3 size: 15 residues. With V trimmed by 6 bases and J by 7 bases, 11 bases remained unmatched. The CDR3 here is CASSRLDREREKLFF. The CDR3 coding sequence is TGTGCCAGCAGCCGACTTGACAGGGAGCGTGAAAAACTGTTTTTT.